The clone carrying this T cell receptor (beta chain) showed up many times. Per germline, CDR1 WSHSY and CDR2 SAAADI. Trimming took off 0 bases at V and 1 base at J, with 0 bases between the two ends. The CDR3 loop spans 12 amino acids. Time point denoted: patch test 1, 2 weeks after DPC sensitization. Treatment of the sample: therapeutic diphenylcyclopropenone sensitization with weekly scalp DPC. The source of the sample is a study of human T cells and chemical hapten exposure. How the authors handled the data: A per-sample median of about 96,000 TCRs was observed, with counts ranging from about 20,000 to 690,600. A single record per CDR3 protein comes from TCRdb applying MiXCR to the RACE reads. The V and J calls and clone size are TCRdb's, not the authors'. The repertoire holds 95,000 to 150,000 distinct CDR3 sequences, with about 13% as singletons.

This receptor was identified in a young man with alopecia areata. Some clones in this sample may be carry-over from other donors' samples. This rearrangement joins TRBV10-2 to TRBJ1-1, with D uncertain. The starting material was whole blood, obtained in connection with sensitization to the hapten diphenylcyclopropenone (DPC). The CDR3 reads CASSESNTEAFF. As DNA, the CDR3 is TGCGCCAGCAGTGAGTCGAACACTGAAGCTTTCTTT.